This entry lists 3 T cell receptor beta chains sequenced from one sample in a study of OX40 agonist ivuxolimab in advanced cancers. Produced via immunoSEQ multiplex PCR; TCRdb's table is partial and in-frame only. The table has tens of thousands of clones, 88% seen once. Sequenced material: CD4+ or CD8+ T cells sorted from blood, taken in a trial of the OX40 agonist ivuxolimab. The receptors were sampled from an adult with an advanced solid tumor such as melanoma, head and neck, liver or kidney cancer.

This clone is medium-sized (0.01 to 0.1%) within its sample. The genes are TRBV13 and TRBJ1-6; 7 bases line up with TRBD1. From germline, CDR1 is PRHDT and CDR2 FYEKMQ (reference sequence). The length of the CDR3 is 16 residues. The junction had 10 bases not matched to a gene; V was cut back by 3 bases and J by 8 bases. The CDR3 DNA sequence: TGTGCCAGCAGCTTCCGGGACAGTCCATCCCATTCACCCCTCCACTTT. Amino acid sequence: CASSFRDSPSHSPLHF.

This clone was seen once. The V gene is TRBV5-6, the J gene TRBJ1-4; D gene unclear. This CDR3 has 13 residues. Trimming removed 4 bases at V and 10 bases at J, with 14 bases between. CDR1 is SGHDT, CDR2 YYEEEE, per germline. Here the CDR3 DNA reads TGTGCCAGCAGCCTTAGCGGGGAGGGAAAACTGTTTTTT. This gives the protein CASSLSGEGKLFF.

This rearrangement joins TRBV5-5 to TRBJ2-5; TRBD2 matches at 14 bases. The CDR3 is 17 amino acids. Germline V gives CDR1 SGHKS, CDR2 YYEKEE (reference sequence). The V and J ends lost 4 bases and 5 bases, in that order; junction bases with no gene match: 10. DNA for the CDR3: TGTGCCAGCAGCCACCCGACGACTAGCGGGGGGGACGAGACCCAGTACTTC. It is translated as CASSHPTTSGGDETQYF.